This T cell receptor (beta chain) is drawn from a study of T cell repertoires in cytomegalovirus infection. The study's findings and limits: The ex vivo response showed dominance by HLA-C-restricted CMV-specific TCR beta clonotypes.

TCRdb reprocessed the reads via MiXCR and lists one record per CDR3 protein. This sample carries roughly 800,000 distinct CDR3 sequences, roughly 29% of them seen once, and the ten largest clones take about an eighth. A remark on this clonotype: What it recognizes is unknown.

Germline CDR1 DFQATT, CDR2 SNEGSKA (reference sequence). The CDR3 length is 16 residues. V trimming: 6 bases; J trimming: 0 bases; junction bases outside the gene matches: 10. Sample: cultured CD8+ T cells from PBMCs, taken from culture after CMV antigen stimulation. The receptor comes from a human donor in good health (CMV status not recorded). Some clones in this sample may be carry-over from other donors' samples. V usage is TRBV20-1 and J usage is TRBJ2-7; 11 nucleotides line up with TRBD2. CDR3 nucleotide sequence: TGCAGTGCCAAGACTAGCGGGGAGACAAGCTCCTACGAGCAGTACTTC. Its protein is CSAKTSGETSSYEQYF.